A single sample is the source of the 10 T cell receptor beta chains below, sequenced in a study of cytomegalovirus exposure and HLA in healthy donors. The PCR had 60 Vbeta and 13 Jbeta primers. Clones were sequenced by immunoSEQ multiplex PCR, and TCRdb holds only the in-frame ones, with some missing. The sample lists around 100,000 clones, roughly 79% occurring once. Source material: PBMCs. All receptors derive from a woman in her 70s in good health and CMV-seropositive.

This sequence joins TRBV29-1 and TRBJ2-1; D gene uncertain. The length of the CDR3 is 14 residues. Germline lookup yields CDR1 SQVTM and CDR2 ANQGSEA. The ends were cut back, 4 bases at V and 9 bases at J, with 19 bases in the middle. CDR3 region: CSVADTAILGEQFF. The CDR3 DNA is TGCAGCGTTGCCGACACCGCTATCCTTGGTGAGCAGTTCTTC.

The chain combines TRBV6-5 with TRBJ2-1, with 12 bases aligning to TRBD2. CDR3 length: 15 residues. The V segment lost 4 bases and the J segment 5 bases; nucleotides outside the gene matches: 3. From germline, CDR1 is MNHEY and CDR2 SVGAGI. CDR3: CASSLRTSGNNEQFF. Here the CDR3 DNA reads TGTGCCAGCAGTTTACGGACTAGCGGGAACAATGAGCAGTTCTTC.

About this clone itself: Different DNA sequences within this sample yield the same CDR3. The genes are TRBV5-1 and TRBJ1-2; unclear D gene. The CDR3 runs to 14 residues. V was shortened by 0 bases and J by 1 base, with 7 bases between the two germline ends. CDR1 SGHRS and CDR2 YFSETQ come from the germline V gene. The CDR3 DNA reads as TGCGCCAGCAGCTTGGGTGGCAGTAACTATGGCTACACCTTC. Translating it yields CASSLGGSNYGYTF. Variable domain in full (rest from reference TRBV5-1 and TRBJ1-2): KAGVTQTPRYLIKTRGQQVTLSCSPISGHRSVSWYQQTPGQGLQFLFEYFSETQRNKGNFPGRFSGRQFSNSRSEMNVSTLELGDSALYLCASSLGGSNYGYTFGSGTRLTVV.

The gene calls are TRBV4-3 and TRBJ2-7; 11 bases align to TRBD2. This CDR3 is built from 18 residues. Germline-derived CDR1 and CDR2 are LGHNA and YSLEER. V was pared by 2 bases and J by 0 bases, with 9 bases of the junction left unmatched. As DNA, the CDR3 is TGCGCCAGCAGCCAAACTTTTAGCGGGAGGGTTTACTCCTACGAGCAGTACTTC. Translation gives CASSQTFSGRVYSYEQYF.

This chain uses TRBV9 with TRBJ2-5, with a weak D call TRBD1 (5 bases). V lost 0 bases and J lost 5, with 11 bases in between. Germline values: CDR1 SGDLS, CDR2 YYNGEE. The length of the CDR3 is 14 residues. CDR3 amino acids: CASSVGQLLETQYF. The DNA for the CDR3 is TGTGCCAGCAGCGTAGGACAGCTCCTTGAGACCCAGTACTTC. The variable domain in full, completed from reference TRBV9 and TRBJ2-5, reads DSGVTQTPKHLITATGQRVTLRCSPRSGDLSVYWYQQSLDQGLQFLIQYYNGEERAKGNILERFSAQQFPDLHSELNLSSLELGDSALYFCASSVGQLLETQYFGPGTRLLVL.

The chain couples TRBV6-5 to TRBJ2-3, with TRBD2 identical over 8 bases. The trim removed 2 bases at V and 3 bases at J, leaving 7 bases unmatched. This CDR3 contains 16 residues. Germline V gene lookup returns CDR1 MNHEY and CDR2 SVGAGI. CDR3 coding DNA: TGTGCCAGCAGTTACGGGCTAGCGGGCCGGACAGATACGCAGTATTTT. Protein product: CASSYGLAGRTDTQYF.

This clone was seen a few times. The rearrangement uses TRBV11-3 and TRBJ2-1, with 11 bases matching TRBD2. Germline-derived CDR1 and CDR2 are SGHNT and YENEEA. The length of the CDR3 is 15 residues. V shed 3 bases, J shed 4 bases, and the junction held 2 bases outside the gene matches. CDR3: CASSFGTSGYNEQFF. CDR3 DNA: TGTGCCAGCAGCTTCGGGACTAGCGGATACAATGAGCAGTTCTTC.

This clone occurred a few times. CDR3 amino acids: CASSLQGTANTEAFF. DNA for the CDR3: TGTGCCAGCAGCTTGCAGGGCACTGCGAACACTGAAGCTTTCTTT. V is TRBV7-9 and J is TRBJ1-1; D is possibly TRBD1 (5 bases). CDR1 and CDR2 (germline): SEHNR, FQNEAQ (reference sequence). The CDR3 length is 15 residues. Trimming pared 3 bases from V and 1 base from J, leaving 12 bases between.

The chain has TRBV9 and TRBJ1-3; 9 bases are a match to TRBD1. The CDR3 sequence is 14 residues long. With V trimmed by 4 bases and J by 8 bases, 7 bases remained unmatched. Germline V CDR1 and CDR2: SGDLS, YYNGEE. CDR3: CASSSRDRVDTIYF. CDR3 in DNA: TGTGCCAGCAGCTCTCGGGACAGGGTCGACACCATATATTTT.

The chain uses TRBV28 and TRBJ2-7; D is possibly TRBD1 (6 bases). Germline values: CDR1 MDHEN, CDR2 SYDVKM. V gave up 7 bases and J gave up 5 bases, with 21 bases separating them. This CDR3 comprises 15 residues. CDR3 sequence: CASNLRGTSFNEQYF. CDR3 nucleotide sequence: TGTGCCAGCAACCTAAGGGGGACATCTTTCAACGAGCAGTACTTC.